This entry lists 11 T cell receptor beta chains sequenced from one sample in a study of Graves' ophthalmopathy and Graves' hyperthyroidism. RNA transcripts served as template for amplifying TCR beta CDR3 sequences. Second-round multiplex PCR came after a first-round RT-PCR that employed HTBI primers. Each CDR3 protein is one row after TCRdb ran MiXCR on the multiplex PCR reads. The sample carries 300,000 to 350,000 distinct CDR3 sequences, under 20% recorded once. Material for sequencing was peripheral blood. The receptors originated from an adult man with Graves' ophthalmopathy.

This clonotype was seen ten or more times. The CDR3 carries no conserved terminal phenylalanine or tryptophan, so it likely arises from a read error. J is TRBJ1-2 and V is TRBV19; TRBD1 matches at 7 bases. CDR3 length: 15 residues. After removal of 5 bases from V and 4 bases from J, the junction contained 10 bases not matched to a gene. Germline V gene sequence: CDR1 LNHDA, CDR2 SQIVND (reference sequence). CDR3 DNA: TGTGCCAGTAGTCCTACAGGGGCGATACTCTATGGCTACACCTCC. It translates to CASSPTGAILYGYTS.

This clonotype was seen at least ten times. The V gene is TRBV11-2, the J gene TRBJ2-7, with 7 positions matching TRBD1. CDR1 and CDR2 (germline): SGHAT, FQNNGV. The trim removed 5 bases at V and 2 bases at J, leaving 9 bases unmatched. This CDR3 contains 15 residues. The DNA for the CDR3 is TGTGCCAGCAGCCACATGTTGACAGGGACCTACGAGCAGTACTTC. Residues: CASSHMLTGTYEQYF.

Many counts were recorded for this clonotype. At one boundary the junction diverges from the germline segment, which might be a read error. The chain is built from TRBV7-2 and TRBJ1-6; no clear D gene. The CDR3 runs 15 residues. Germline lookup yields CDR1 SGHTA and CDR2 FQGNSA. This CDR3 reads CACSLDASVGSPLHF. The CDR3 nucleotides read TGTGCCTGCAGCTTAGACGCAAGCGTAGGATCACCCCTCCACTTT.

In its sample, this clonotype was seen many times. The V gene is TRBV11-1, the J gene TRBJ2-7; D uncertain. The CDR3 consists of 16 residues. The V gene's germline CDR1 is SGHAT and CDR2 FQDESV (reference sequence). Between the trimmed V and J ends, which lost 1 base and 1 base, there was a span of 14 bases. The CDR3 spells CASSLDGVANSYEQYF. The CDR3 region has the DNA TGTGCCAGCAGCTTAGATGGGGTAGCTAATTCCTACGAGCAGTACTTC.

This clonotype showed up many times. The chain employs TRBV10-3 and TRBJ2-7; no clear D gene. The CDR3 sequence is 13 residues long. The V end was cut by 5 bases, the J end by 0 bases, with 8 bases between. Germline V CDR1 and CDR2: ENHRY, SYGVKD. CDR3 nucleotides: TGTGCCATCAGTCGGCCCGACTCCTACGAGCAGTACTTC. Its protein product is CAISRPDSYEQYF.

For this clonotype: The junction differs from germline at one of its ends, possibly a read error. The genes are TRBV6-1 and TRBJ1-5; D unresolved. CDR3 length: 16 residues. Germline V lookup: CDR1 MNHNS, CDR2 SASEGT. CDR3 region: CASSEEIGRANQPQLF. For the CDR3, the DNA is TGTGCCAGCAGTGAGGAAATAGGAAGGGCGAATCAGCCTCAGCTTTTT.

In its sample, this clonotype was seen many times. V and J are TRBV15 and TRBJ2-7; D gene unclear. The V end lost 0 bases, the J end lost 4 bases, and 10 bases lay between the germline ends. The length of the CDR3 is 14 residues. From germline, CDR1 is LNHNV and CDR2 YYDKDF (reference sequence). The CDR3 DNA reads TGTGCCACCAGCAGAGATCTCGGCAGTTACGAGCAGTACTTC. It yields the protein CATSRDLGSYEQYF.

The chain uses TRBV11-1 and TRBJ2-7; 9 bases fit TRBD1. The tail of the sequence fits TRBJ2-1 better, so the J call may be wrong. This CDR3 is 13 amino acids long. Germline V gives CDR1 SGHAT, CDR2 FQDESV (reference sequence). The CDR3 DNA follows: TGTGCCAGCAGCAGGGACAGGGACTACGAGCAGTTCTTC. Protein: CASSRDRDYEQFF.

This clonotype came up many times. V is TRBV6-2 or TRBV6-3 and J is TRBJ1-1; D not resolved. The germline V gene encodes CDR1 MNHEY and CDR2 SVGEGT. This CDR3 has 12 residues. V gave up 2 bases and J gave up 3 bases, with 4 bases separating them. Here the CDR3 DNA reads TGTGCCAGCAGTTACAGGGACACTGAAGCTTTCTTT. This gives the protein CASSYRDTEAFF.

This chain connects TRBV4-3 to TRBJ2-2, with D perhaps TRBD1 (6 bases). V lost 1 base to trimming and J lost 9 bases, with 12 bases between them. The CDR3 loop spans 14 amino acids. Germline CDR1 LGHNA, CDR2 YSLEER. CDR3 residues: CASSQGVQGRELFF. Written as DNA, the CDR3 is TGCGCCAGCAGCCAAGGGGTCCAGGGGCGGGAGCTGTTTTTT.

J is TRBJ2-7 and V is TRBV12-3 or TRBV12-4; 11 bases align to TRBD2. This CDR3 is 16 amino acids long. V trimming: 6 bases; J trimming: 0 bases; junction bases outside the gene matches: 7. The CDR3 spells CASRRAGTSGSYEQYF. CDR3 bases: TGTGCCAGCAGGCGGGCCGGGACTAGCGGCTCCTACGAGCAGTACTTC.